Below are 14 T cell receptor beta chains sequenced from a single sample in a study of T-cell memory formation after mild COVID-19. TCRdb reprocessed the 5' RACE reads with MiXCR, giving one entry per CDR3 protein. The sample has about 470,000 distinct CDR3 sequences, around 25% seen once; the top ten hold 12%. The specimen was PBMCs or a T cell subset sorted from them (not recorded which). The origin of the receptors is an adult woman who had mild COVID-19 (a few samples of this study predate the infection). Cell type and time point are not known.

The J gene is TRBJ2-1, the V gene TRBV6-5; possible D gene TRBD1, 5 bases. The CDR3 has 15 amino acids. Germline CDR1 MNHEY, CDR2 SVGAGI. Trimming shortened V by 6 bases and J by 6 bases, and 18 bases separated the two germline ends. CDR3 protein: CASRSASPGRNEQFF. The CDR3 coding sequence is TGTGCCAGCAGATCGGCCTCGCCAGGGCGCAATGAGCAGTTCTTC.

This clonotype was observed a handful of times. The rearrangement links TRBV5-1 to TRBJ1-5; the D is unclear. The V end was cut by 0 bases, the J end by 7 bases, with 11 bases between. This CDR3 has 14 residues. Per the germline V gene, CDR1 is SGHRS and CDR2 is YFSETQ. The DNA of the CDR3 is TGCGCCAGCAGCTTGGGAATTAATGGCCAGCCCCAGCATTTT. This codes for CASSLGINGQPQHF.

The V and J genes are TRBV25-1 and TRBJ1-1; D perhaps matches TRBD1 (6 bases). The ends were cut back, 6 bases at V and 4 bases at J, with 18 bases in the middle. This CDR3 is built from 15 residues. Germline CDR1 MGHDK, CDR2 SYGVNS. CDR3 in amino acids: CASSDAQGLSTEAFF. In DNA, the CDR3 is TGTGCCAGCAGCGACGCACAGGGTCTAAGCACTGAAGCTTTCTTT.

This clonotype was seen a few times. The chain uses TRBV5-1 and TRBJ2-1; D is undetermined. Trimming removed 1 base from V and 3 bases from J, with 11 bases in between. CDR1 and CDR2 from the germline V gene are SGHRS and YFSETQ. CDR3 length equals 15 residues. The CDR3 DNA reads TGCGCCAGCAGCTTGTATCAGGATCTCTACAATGAGCAGTTCTTC. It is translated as CASSLYQDLYNEQFF. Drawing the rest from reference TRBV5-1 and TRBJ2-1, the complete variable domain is KAGVTQTPRYLIKTRGQQVTLSCSPISGHRSVSWYQQTPGQGLQFLFEYFSETQRNKGNFPGRFSGRQFSNSRSEMNVSTLELGDSALYLCASSLYQDLYNEQFFGPGTRLTVL.

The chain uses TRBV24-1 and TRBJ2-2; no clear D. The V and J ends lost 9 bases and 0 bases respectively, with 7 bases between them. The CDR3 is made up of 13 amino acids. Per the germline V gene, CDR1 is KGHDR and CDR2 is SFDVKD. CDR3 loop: CATEEANTGELFF. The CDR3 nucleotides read TGTGCCACCGAAGAAGCGAACACCGGGGAGCTGTTTTTT.

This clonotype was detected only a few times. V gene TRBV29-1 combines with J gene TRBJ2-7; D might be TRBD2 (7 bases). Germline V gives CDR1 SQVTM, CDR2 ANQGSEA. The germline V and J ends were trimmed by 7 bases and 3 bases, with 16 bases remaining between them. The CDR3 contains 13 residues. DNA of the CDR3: TGCAGCGCAAGGGGGGGCACGATCTACGAGCAGTACTTC. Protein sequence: CSARGGTIYEQYF.

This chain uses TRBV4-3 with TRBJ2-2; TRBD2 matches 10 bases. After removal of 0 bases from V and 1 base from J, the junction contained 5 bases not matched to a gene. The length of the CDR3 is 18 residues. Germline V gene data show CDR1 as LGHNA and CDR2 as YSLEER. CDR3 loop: CASSQDVTSGMNTGELFF. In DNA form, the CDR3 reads TGCGCCAGCAGCCAAGATGTAACTAGCGGGATGAACACCGGGGAGCTGTTTTTT.

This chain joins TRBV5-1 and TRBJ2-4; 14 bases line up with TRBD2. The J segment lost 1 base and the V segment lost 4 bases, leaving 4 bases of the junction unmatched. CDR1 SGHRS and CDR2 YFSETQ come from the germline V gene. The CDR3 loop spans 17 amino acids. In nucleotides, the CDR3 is TGCGCCAGCAGCCCGACTAGCGGGGGGGAGGCCAAAAACATTCAGTACTTC. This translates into CASSPTSGGEAKNIQYF.

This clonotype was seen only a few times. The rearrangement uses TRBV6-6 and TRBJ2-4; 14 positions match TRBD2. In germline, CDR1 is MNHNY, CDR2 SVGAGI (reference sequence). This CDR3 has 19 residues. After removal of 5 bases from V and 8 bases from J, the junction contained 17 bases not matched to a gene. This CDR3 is CASSQTQPGLAGDSDIQYF. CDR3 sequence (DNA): TGTGCCAGCAGTCAGACTCAACCGGGACTAGCGGGAGACTCGGACATTCAGTACTTC.

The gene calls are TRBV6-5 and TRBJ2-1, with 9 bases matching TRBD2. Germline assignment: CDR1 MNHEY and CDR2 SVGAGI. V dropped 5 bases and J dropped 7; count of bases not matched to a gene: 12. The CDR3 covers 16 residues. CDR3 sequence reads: CASSLLAGAVRNEQFF. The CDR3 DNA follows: TGTGCCAGCAGTCTATTAGCGGGAGCCGTTAGGAATGAGCAGTTCTTC.

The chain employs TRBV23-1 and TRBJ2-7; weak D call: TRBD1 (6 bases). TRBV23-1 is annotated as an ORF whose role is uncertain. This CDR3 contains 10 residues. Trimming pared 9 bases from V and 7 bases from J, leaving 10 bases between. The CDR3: CARGAREQYF. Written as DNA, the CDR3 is TGCGCCAGGGGGGCTAGGGAGCAGTACTTC.

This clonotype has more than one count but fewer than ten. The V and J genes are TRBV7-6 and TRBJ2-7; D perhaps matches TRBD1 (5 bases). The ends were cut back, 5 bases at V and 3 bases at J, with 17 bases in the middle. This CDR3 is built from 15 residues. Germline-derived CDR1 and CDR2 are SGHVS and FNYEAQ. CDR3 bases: TGTGCCAGCAGCGCACAGGCGTCTAGACTCTACGAGCAGTACTTC. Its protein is CASSAQASRLYEQYF. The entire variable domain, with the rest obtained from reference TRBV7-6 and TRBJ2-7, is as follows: GAGVSQSPRYKVTKRGQDVALRCDPISGHVSLYWYRQALGQGPEFLTYFNYEAQQDKSGLPNDRFSAERPEGSISTLTIQRTEQRDSAMYRCASSAQASRLYEQYFGPGTRLTVT.

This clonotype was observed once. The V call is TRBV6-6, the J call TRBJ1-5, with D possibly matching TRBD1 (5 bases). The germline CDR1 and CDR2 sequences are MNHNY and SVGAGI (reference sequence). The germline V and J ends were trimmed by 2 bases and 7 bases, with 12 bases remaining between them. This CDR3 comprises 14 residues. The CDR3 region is CASSYTVQVQPQHF. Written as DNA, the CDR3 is TGTGCCAGCAGTTACACGGTACAGGTACAGCCCCAGCATTTT.

CDR3 sequence (DNA): TGTGCCAGCAGTTCACAGGTGCTCAAAAACATTCAGTACTTC. Translated, it gives CASSSQVLKNIQYF. This sequence joins TRBV28 and TRBJ2-4, with a tentative D call TRBD1 (5 bases). The CDR3 spans 14 residues. CDR1 and CDR2 (germline): MDHEN, SYDVKM. Trimming pared 4 bases from V and 3 bases from J, leaving 10 bases between. The whole variable domain, remainder taken from reference TRBV28 and TRBJ2-4, is DVKVTQSSRYLVKRTGEKVFLECVQDMDHENMFWYRQDPGLGLRLIYFSYDVKMKEKGDIPEGYSVSREKKERFSLILESASTNQTSMYLCASSSQVLKNIQYFGAGTRLSVL.